Listed here are 15 T cell receptor beta chains from one sample, sequenced in a study of T cells in Graves' hyperthyroidism and ophthalmopathy. Using RNA transcripts as the source, TCR beta CDR3 regions were amplified. HTBI primers were the set used in a first-round RT-PCR of the TCR CDR3. TCRdb independently ran MiXCR on the multiplex PCR reads; one entry per CDR3 protein. The data contain around 720,000 distinct CDR3 sequences, approximately 36% of them singletons. Input material: blood. The origin of the receptors is a woman aged 40 to 50 with Graves' hyperthyroidism.

As regards this clonotype: Being one base from a much bigger clone, this may be a read error. The chain couples TRBV19 to TRBJ1-1; D call uncertain. CDR1 LNHDA and CDR2 SQIVND come from the germline V gene (reference sequence). V lost 5 bases and J 0 bases, leaving 13 bases between the germline ends. The CDR3 runs to 15 residues. In DNA form, the CDR3 reads TGTGCCAGTAGTGAAGCGGGAAGCATGAACACTGAAGCTTTCTTT. This encodes CASSEAGSMNTEAFF. The entire variable domain, with the rest obtained from reference TRBV19 and TRBJ1-1, is as follows: DGGITQSPKYLFRKEGQNVTLSCEQNLNHDAMYWYRQDPGQGLRLIYYSQIVNDFQKGDIAEGYSVSREKKESFPLTVTSAQKNPTAFYLCASSEAGSMNTEAFFGQGTRLTVV.

This clonotype was counted ten times or more. One end of the junction fails to match germline, which may point to a read error. V and J are TRBV2 and TRBJ2-7; 11 bases fit TRBD1. This CDR3 is built from 12 residues. Germline assignment: CDR1 SNHLY and CDR2 FYNNEI. The CDR3 coding sequence is TGTGCCAGCAGCGAGCATTACGGGACAGGGGGCTTC. It is translated as CASSEHYGTGGF.

This clonotype was found many times. The V and J genes are TRBV10-1 and TRBJ1-1; D remains ambiguous. Germline V gene sequence: CDR1 WNHNN, CDR2 SYGVQD (reference sequence). The V and J ends lost 6 bases and 2 bases respectively, with 10 bases between them. The CDR3 length is 13 residues. CDR3: CASSAEGNTEAFF. CDR3 coding DNA: TGCGCCAGCAGCGCGGAGGGTAACACTGAAGCTTTCTTT.

The V gene is TRBV13, the J gene TRBJ2-2; D is uncertain. The CDR3 spans 16 residues. Per germline, CDR1 PRHDT and CDR2 FYEKMQ (reference sequence). Trimming took off 7 bases at V and 5 bases at J, with 20 bases between the two ends. The chain's CDR3 is CASKAIGLGGTGELFF. The CDR3, as DNA: TGTGCCAGCAAAGCGATAGGGCTCGGTGGTACCGGGGAGCTGTTTTTT.

This clonotype was observed a few times. V and J are TRBV13 and TRBJ1-5, with D tentatively TRBD1 (5 bases). The V gene lost 4 bases and the J gene lost 2 bases, with 21 bases spanning the gap. CDR1 and CDR2 from the germline V gene are PRHDT and FYEKMQ (reference sequence). CDR3 length: 18 amino acids. The CDR3 coding sequence is TGTGCCAGCAGCTCCCGGGACCGCCGTTTGGGCGGCAATCAGCCCCAGCATTTT. Its translation: CASSSRDRRLGGNQPQHF.

This clonotype has a count of ten or more. J is TRBJ2-7 and V is TRBV11-2; tentative D call: TRBD2 (6 bases). Germline V CDR1 and CDR2: SGHAT, FQNNGV. Trimming shortened V by 4 bases and J by 6 bases, and 16 bases separated the two germline ends. The CDR3 runs 14 residues. CDR3 DNA sequence: TGTGCCAGCAGCTCCCGGACGGGGGAGTCCGAGCAGTACTTC. Its protein product is CASSSRTGESEQYF.

This clonotype was detected only a few times. The chain links TRBV20-1 to TRBJ2-7; D gene ambiguous. This CDR3 has 17 residues. Germline V gene sequence: CDR1 DFQATT, CDR2 SNEGSKA (reference sequence). Deletions cut 3 bases from V and 9 bases from J, with 30 bases between. CDR3 coding DNA: TGCAGTGCTAGTTTTTTCGCGGCTAGGAACCAGTTTTCAGTGCAGTACTTC. Its protein product is CSASFFAARNQFSVQYF.

This clonotype was seen more than once but under ten times. The rearrangement joins TRBV19 to TRBJ1-5, with D tentatively TRBD1 (5 bases). The V end lost 3 bases, the J end lost 7 bases, and 25 bases lay between the germline ends. This CDR3 spans 18 amino acids. Germline CDR1 is LNHDA and CDR2 is SQIVND (reference sequence). In nucleotides, the CDR3 is TGTGCCAGTAGTATTCCCCCGGCAGGGACGGGCGCGTACCAGCCCCAGCATTTT. It codes for CASSIPPAGTGAYQPQHF.

This clonotype was detected a few times. The chain links TRBV19 to TRBJ2-2, with 7 nucleotides matching TRBD1. With V trimmed by 6 bases and J by 5 bases, 6 bases remained unmatched. Germline CDR1 is LNHDA and CDR2 is SQIVND (reference sequence). CDR3 size: 14 residues. CDR3 in amino acids: CASRPSGGTGELFF. In DNA form, the CDR3 reads TGTGCCAGTAGGCCTTCAGGGGGTACCGGGGAGCTGTTTTTT.

CDR3 nucleotide sequence: TGTGCCAGCAGTTACAACGCAAGGGCAGGGGAGCAGTACTTC. Translated: CASSYNARAGEQYF. The chain couples TRBV6-5 to TRBJ2-7; a weak D match, TRBD1 (5 bases). Per germline, CDR1 MNHEY and CDR2 SVGAGI. Trimming pared 2 bases from V and 7 bases from J, leaving 15 bases between. The CDR3 covers 14 residues.

Concerning this clonotype: This may be a read error, as it is one base from a much larger clone. V usage is TRBV2 and J usage is TRBJ2-7; the match to TRBD2 covers 8 bases. V shed 6 bases and J 5 bases; nucleotides not matched to a gene: 9. CDR3 length: 14 residues. From germline, CDR1 is SNHLY and CDR2 FYNNEI. CDR3 bases: TGTGCCAGCAGGATAGCGGGAACCACCCACGAGCAGTACTTC. Protein sequence: CASRIAGTTHEQYF.

This sequence joins TRBV10-3 and TRBJ1-2; 8 nucleotides align to TRBD1. The V gene end was trimmed by 10 bases and the J gene end by 6 bases; junction bases not matched to a gene: 19. The CDR3 spans 16 residues. The germline V gene encodes CDR1 ENHRY and CDR2 SYGVKD. The CDR3 region is CATQPGQAASWDGYTF. DNA of the CDR3: TGTGCCACCCAACCGGGACAGGCCGCGAGTTGGGATGGCTACACCTTC.

V usage is TRBV19 and J usage is TRBJ1-1, with D perhaps matching TRBD1 (5 bases). Trimming cost V 10 bases and J 1 base, with 13 bases left between them. Looked up from germline, CDR1 is LNHDA and CDR2 is SQIVND (reference sequence). There are 13 residues in the CDR3. Here the CDR3 reads CATANRKNTEAFF. CDR3 coding DNA: TGTGCCACCGCAAACAGGAAGAACACTGAAGCTTTCTTT.

The sample holds a few counts of this clonotype. The chain employs TRBV5-6 and TRBJ2-7, with D perhaps matching TRBD1 or TRBD2 (5 bases each). The CDR3 has 14 residues. Germline V gene sequence: CDR1 SGHDT, CDR2 YYEEEE. V dropped 0 bases and J dropped 3 bases, with 10 bases sitting between them. CDR3 nucleotides: TGTGCCAGCAGCTTGGTCGAGGGGAACTACGAGCAGTACTTC. Protein sequence: CASSLVEGNYEQYF.

This clonotype was counted ten times or more. This rearrangement joins TRBV12-3 or TRBV12-4 to TRBJ1-2; D not certain. Trimming removed 7 bases at V and 8 bases at J, with 14 bases between. The CDR3 totals 12 residues. The CDR3 coding sequence is TGTGCCAGCAAATTTACGGGGTCCGGCTACACCTTC. Its translation is CASKFTGSGYTF.